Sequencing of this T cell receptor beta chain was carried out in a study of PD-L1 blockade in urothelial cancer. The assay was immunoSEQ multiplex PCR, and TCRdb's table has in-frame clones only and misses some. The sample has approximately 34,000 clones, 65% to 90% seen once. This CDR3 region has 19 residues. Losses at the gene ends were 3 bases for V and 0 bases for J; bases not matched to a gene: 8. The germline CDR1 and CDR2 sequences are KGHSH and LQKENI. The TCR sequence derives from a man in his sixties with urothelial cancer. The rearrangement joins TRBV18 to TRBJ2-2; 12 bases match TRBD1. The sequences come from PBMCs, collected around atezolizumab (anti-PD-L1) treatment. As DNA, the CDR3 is TGTGCCAGCTCACCCACCGGGACAGGGGGCAGTGCGAACACCGGGGAGCTGTTTTTT. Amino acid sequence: CASSPTGTGGSANTGELFF. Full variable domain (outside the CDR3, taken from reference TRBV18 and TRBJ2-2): NAGVMQNPRHLVRRRGQEARLRCSPMKGHSHVYWYRQLPEEGLKFMVYLQKENIIDESGMPKERFSAEFPKEGPSILRIQQVVRGDSAAYFCASSPTGTGGSANTGELFFGEGSRLTVL.